Listed here are 21 T cell receptor beta chains from one sample, sequenced in a study of cytomegalovirus exposure and HLA in healthy donors. PCR was performed using 60 Vbeta and 13 Jbeta primers. Method: immunoSEQ multiplex PCR; TCRdb's copy keeps in-frame clones and lacks some. The sample has some 110,000 clones, 70% to 85% seen once. The source material was PBMCs. All receptors derive from a man in his fifties or sixties in good health and CMV-seropositive.

J is TRBJ1-1 and V is TRBV2; a weak D match, TRBD1 (6 bases). The germline gives CDR1 SNHLY, CDR2 FYNNEI. V lost 7 bases and J 11 bases, leaving 26 bases between the germline ends. This CDR3 comprises 15 residues. CDR3 in amino acids: CASTLGAGGSLSAFF. Written as DNA, the CDR3 is TGTGCCAGCACCCTAGGGGCGGGGGGCTCGTTGTCCGCTTTCTTT.

This rearrangement joins TRBV19 to TRBJ1-5, with D unresolved. Germline V gene data show CDR1 as LNHDA and CDR2 as SQIVND (reference sequence). V was cut by 8 bases and J by 0 bases, with 8 bases left in between. This CDR3 has 13 residues. CDR3 nucleotides: TGTGCCAGTGCGGGCCTTAGCAATCAGCCCCAGCATTTT. Its translation is CASAGLSNQPQHF.

This clone occurred a few times. V usage is TRBV6-1 and J usage is TRBJ1-5, with TRBD1 matching 7 bases. CDR3 length equals 15 residues. The trim removed 3 bases at V and 7 bases at J, leaving 9 bases unmatched. Per the germline V gene, CDR1 is MNHNS and CDR2 is SASEGT. CDR3 nucleotide sequence: TGTGCCAGCAGTGACCTACAGGGGCGAATACAGCCCCAGCATTTT. This codes for CASSDLQGRIQPQHF.

The CDR3 region is CASSIEGRGTDTQYF. CDR3 bases: TGTGCCAGTAGTATAGAGGGCAGGGGGACAGATACGCAGTATTTT. V and J are TRBV19 and TRBJ2-3; 7 bases are shared with TRBD1. V dropped 0 bases and J dropped 3; count of bases not matched to a gene: 3. The germline gives CDR1 LNHDA, CDR2 SQIVND (reference sequence). The CDR3 is made up of 15 amino acids.

V and J are TRBV27 and TRBJ2-5, with 10 bases that match TRBD2. Losses at the gene ends were 4 bases for V and 2 bases for J; bases not matched to a gene: 4. Germline assignment: CDR1 MNHEY and CDR2 SMNVEV (reference sequence). The CDR3 consists of 15 residues. CDR3 in amino acids: CASSSWTSGQETQYF. The CDR3 nucleotides read TGTGCCAGCAGTTCCTGGACTAGCGGTCAAGAGACCCAGTACTTC.

The V call is TRBV2, the J call TRBJ1-1; D ambiguous. Trimming left V 3 bases short and J 3 bases short, with 11 bases between. From germline, CDR1 is SNHLY and CDR2 FYNNEI. CDR3 length: 14 amino acids. DNA for the CDR3: TGTGCCAGCAGTGAGGGGAGTGCCTACACTGAAGCTTTCTTT. Amino acid sequence: CASSEGSAYTEAFF.

V is TRBV4-3 and J is TRBJ2-7; a possible D gene is TRBD2 (5 bases). The CDR3 loop spans 19 amino acids. Germline V gives CDR1 LGHNA, CDR2 YSLEER. Trimming took 0 bases from V and 0 from J, leaving 21 bases between them. The CDR3 coding sequence is TGCGCCAGCAGCCAAGACCACCCTAGCCGGTCCCTGAGCTCCTACGAGCAGTACTTC. It specifies CASSQDHPSRSLSSYEQYF.

This clone was counted only a few times. V is TRBV5-4 and J is TRBJ2-3; 7 positions match TRBD2. Trimming at V came to 4 bases and at J to 3 bases, leaving 8 bases not matched to a gene. Looked up from germline, CDR1 is SGHNT and CDR2 is YYREEE (reference sequence). This CDR3 region has 15 residues. The CDR3, as DNA: TGTGCCAGCAGCCCCGGGGGGAGACTTACAGATACGCAGTATTTT. It yields the protein CASSPGGRLTDTQYF.

The genes are TRBV6-5 and TRBJ2-7, with TRBD2 identical over 10 bases. J gave up 3 bases and V 6 bases, and 5 bases lay outside the gene matches. Germline loops: CDR1 MNHEY, CDR2 SVGAGI. This CDR3 has 14 residues. CDR3 sequence (DNA): TGTGCCAGCAGGAGCGGGGGGGCCCTCTACGAGCAGTACTTC. Protein product: CASRSGGALYEQYF.

This clone was picked up one time. The chain is built from TRBV2 and TRBJ1-2; perhaps TRBD1 as D (5 bases). This CDR3 spans 13 amino acids. V was cut by 3 bases and J by 6 bases, with 11 bases left in between. CDR1 and CDR2 from the germline V gene are SNHLY and FYNNEI. The CDR3 protein is CASSDRGYDGYTF. In nucleotides, the CDR3 is TGTGCCAGCAGTGATCGGGGGTACGATGGCTACACCTTC.

The J gene is TRBJ1-2, the V gene TRBV7-9; no definite D call. V shed 5 bases and J shed 8 bases, with 15 bases lying between them. Germline V gene data show CDR1 as SEHNR and CDR2 as FQNEAQ (reference sequence). CDR3 length: 13 amino acids. CDR3 amino acids: CASSPFREGGYTF. The CDR3 nucleotides are TGTGCCAGCAGCCCCTTTCGGGAGGGCGGCTACACCTTC.

This chain connects TRBV28 to TRBJ1-2, with D possibly matching TRBD1 (5 bases). CDR1 is MDHEN and CDR2 is SYDVKM in the germline V gene. The CDR3 consists of 15 residues. V gave up 4 bases and J gave up 6 bases, with 18 bases separating them. CDR3 DNA: TGTGCCAGCAGTTCTCGGGGGGAGAGTTTCGATGGCTACACCTTC. Amino acid sequence: CASSSRGESFDGYTF.

The V call is TRBV7-9, the J call TRBJ2-3; 9 bases line up with TRBD2. CDR1 and CDR2 (germline): SEHNR, FQNEAQ (reference sequence). The CDR3 sequence is 15 residues long. Losses at the gene ends were 8 bases for V and 6 bases for J; bases not matched to a gene: 12. Here the CDR3 reads CASRAWREGRDTQYF. The CDR3 DNA is TGTGCCAGCCGGGCCTGGCGGGAGGGAAGGGATACGCAGTATTTT.

V is TRBV10-1 and J is TRBJ2-7, with D possibly matching TRBD1 (5 bases). Germline V gene data show CDR1 as WNHNN and CDR2 as SYGVQD (reference sequence). The length of the CDR3 is 13 residues. V lost 6 bases to trimming and J lost 7 bases, with 16 bases between them. CDR3 region: CASSARVWKEQYF. CDR3 in DNA: TGCGCCAGCAGCGCCAGGGTGTGGAAGGAGCAGTACTTC.

The CDR3 region is CASSPWDGGNEQFF. The CDR3 nucleotides are TGTGCCAGCAGCCCATGGGACGGGGGCAATGAGCAGTTCTTC. The V call is TRBV9, the J call TRBJ2-1, with D possibly being TRBD2 (6 bases). CDR1 and CDR2 (germline): SGDLS, YYNGEE. The CDR3 is 14 residues long. With 4 bases removed from V and 6 bases from J, the gap between germline ends came to 14 bases.

The V call is TRBV2, the J call TRBJ2-1; D is unclear. V was clipped by 7 bases and J by 10 bases, with 17 bases between them. Germline V gene lookup returns CDR1 SNHLY and CDR2 FYNNEI. The CDR3 is made up of 13 amino acids. DNA for the CDR3: TGTGCCAGCACCGGCTACCGCGGCGAGGAGCAGTTCTTC. This encodes CASTGYRGEEQFF.

The chain employs TRBV12-5 and TRBJ2-4; 8 bases match TRBD1. The CDR3 contains 19 residues. Germline-derived CDR1 and CDR2 are LGHNT and FRNRAP. The junction had 19 bases not matched to a gene; V was cut back by 6 bases and J by 3 bases. DNA of the CDR3: TGTGCTAGTGGCTCCTATGGACAGGGTAGGGTATTGGGCAAAAACATTCAGTACTTC. This encodes CASGSYGQGRVLGKNIQYF.

The gene calls are TRBV2 and TRBJ2-3; 10 bases line up with TRBD1. Trimming at V came to 10 bases and at J to 3 bases, leaving 10 bases not matched to a gene. Per the germline V gene, CDR1 is SNHLY and CDR2 is FYNNEI. The CDR3 extends over 15 amino acids. The chain's CDR3 is CATQGQGVPTDTQYF. CDR3 DNA sequence: TGTGCCACTCAAGGACAGGGGGTTCCGACAGATACGCAGTATTTT. Variable domain in full (rest from reference TRBV2 and TRBJ2-3): EPEVTQTPSHQVTQMGQEVILRCVPISNHLYFYWYRQILGQKVEFLVSFYNNEISEKSEIFDDQFSVERPDGSNFTLKIRSTKLEDSAMYFCATQGQGVPTDTQYFGPGTRLTVL.

V and J are TRBV19 and TRBJ2-6, with D perhaps matching TRBD1 (7 bases). CDR1 is LNHDA and CDR2 is SQIVND in the germline V gene (reference sequence). The CDR3 spans 16 residues. The germline V and J ends were trimmed by 5 bases and 2 bases, with 13 bases remaining between them. In nucleotides, the CDR3 is TGTGCCAGTAGTCCTCCAGGGGGGACTGGGGCCAACGTCCTGACTTTC. Translated, it gives CASSPPGGTGANVLTF. Using reference TRBV19 and TRBJ2-6 for the parts outside the CDR3, the full variable domain is DGGITQSPKYLFRKEGQNVTLSCEQNLNHDAMYWYRQDPGQGLRLIYYSQIVNDFQKGDIAEGYSVSREKKESFPLTVTSAQKNPTAFYLCASSPPGGTGANVLTFGAGSRLTVL.

The chain employs TRBV6-1 and TRBJ1-1; TRBD1 matches 8 bases. CDR1 and CDR2 (germline): MNHNS, SASEGT. With V trimmed by 4 bases and J by 4 bases, 11 bases remained unmatched. This CDR3 is 16 amino acids long. The CDR3 DNA reads as TGTGCCAGCAGTGTAGACAGGGGATTCCGGTTCACTGAAGCTTTCTTT. Translated: CASSVDRGFRFTEAFF.

V gene TRBV10-1 combines with J gene TRBJ2-2, with a weak D call TRBD1 (5 bases). Germline V gene lookup returns CDR1 WNHNN and CDR2 SYGVQD (reference sequence). The length of the CDR3 is 12 residues. V was cut by 8 bases and J by 7 bases, with 11 bases left in between. CDR3 nucleotides: TGCGCCAGCCAGGAAGGGGTCGGGGAGCTGTTTTTT. It specifies CASQEGVGELFF.